These 16 T cell receptor beta chains share one sample of origin, sequenced in a study of blood T cell repertoires in COVID-19 (dated by TCRdb to 2019 to 2021). Libraries were made using the immunoSEQ multiplex PCR assay. TCRdb limited this immuneACCESS table to in-frame rearrangements with V and J called. A share of clones is missing; checked studies link under half to unresolved V genes, and the rest is unexplained. A total of some 130,000 clones appear in this sample, less than 90% of them only once. The top ten hold around 1.4% of the sample. Sequencing was carried out using peripheral blood. The receptors originated from a man between 60 and 75 years old with acute or convalescent COVID-19.

The rearrangement uses TRBV30 and TRBJ1-3; the D is unclear. Trimming stripped 3 bases from V and 0 bases from J, with 12 bases between. The germline V gene encodes CDR1 GTSNPN and CDR2 SVGIG (reference sequence). The CDR3 is 15 amino acids. This CDR3 is CAWSQDGLSGNTIYF. CDR3 nucleotide sequence: TGTGCCTGGAGCCAGGACGGACTCTCTGGAAACACCATATATTTT.

The chain recombines TRBV18 with TRBJ1-2; TRBD1 aligns across 12 bases. CDR3 length: 15 amino acids. The germline V gene encodes CDR1 KGHSH and CDR2 LQKENI. J lost 3 bases, V lost 3 bases, and 2 bases had no gene match. CDR3 residues: CASSPGTGGDYGYTF. In DNA form, the CDR3 reads TGTGCCAGCTCACCGGGGACAGGGGGCGACTATGGCTACACCTTC.

The chain recombines TRBV19 with TRBJ2-7; 9 positions agree with TRBD1. The length of the CDR3 is 15 residues. Germline V gene lookup returns CDR1 LNHDA and CDR2 SQIVND (reference sequence). The junction had 10 bases not matched to a gene; V was cut back by 3 bases and J by 7 bases. CDR3 sequence reads: CASSMPGQGFGEQYF. The CDR3 coding sequence is TGTGCCAGTAGTATGCCGGGACAGGGATTTGGAGAGCAGTACTTC.

There are a few counts of this clone. J is TRBJ2-2 and V is TRBV7-3; TRBD2 matches at 9 bases. This CDR3 comprises 17 residues. Trimming cost V 1 base and J 1 base; bases outside gene matches: 4. CDR1 is SGHTA, CDR2 FQGTGA, per germline. The CDR3 nucleotides read TGTGCCAGCAGCTTAAGGGTTAGCGGGGGGAACACCGGGGAGCTGTTTTTT. Amino acids: CASSLRVSGGNTGELFF.

The chain carries TRBV28 and TRBJ2-7, with 7 bases matching TRBD1. With 3 bases clipped from V and 9 bases from J, the junction kept 11 bases outside the gene matches. This CDR3 has 14 amino acids. Germline CDR1 reads MDHEN; CDR2 reads SYDVKM. The CDR3 loop is CASSFLDRATRQYF. The CDR3 nucleotides are TGTGCCAGCAGTTTCCTCGACAGGGCTACGCGGCAGTACTTC. Filled out from reference TRBV28 and TRBJ2-7, the complete variable domain reads DVKVTQSSRYLVKRTGEKVFLECVQDMDHENMFWYRQDPGLGLRLIYFSYDVKMKEKGDIPEGYSVSREKKERFSLILESASTNQTSMYLCASSFLDRATRQYFGPGTRLTVT.

This clone was detected only once. The CDR3 coding sequence is TGTGCCAGCAGCGTAGCTCGGGACAGAAATTCACCCCTCCACTTT. Translating it yields CASSVARDRNSPLHF. This rearrangement joins TRBV9 to TRBJ1-6; TRBD1 matches 7 bases. The trim removed 0 bases at V and 7 bases at J, leaving 4 bases unmatched. CDR3 length: 15 residues. Germline values: CDR1 SGDLS, CDR2 YYNGEE.

The chain has TRBV27 and TRBJ2-5; 7 positions match TRBD2. CDR1 is MNHEY, CDR2 SMNVEV, per germline (reference sequence). Trimming removed 4 bases from V and 4 bases from J; junction bases left unmatched: 6. This CDR3 spans 14 amino acids. The CDR3 is CASSWGEGGETQYF. The CDR3 coding sequence is TGTGCCAGCAGTTGGGGGGAGGGCGGAGAGACCCAGTACTTC.

The chain recombines TRBV10-2 with TRBJ2-3; TRBD2 agrees at 10 bases. This CDR3 is 15 amino acids long. Germline values: CDR1 WSHSY, CDR2 SAAADI. With V trimmed by 6 bases and J by 3 bases, 6 bases remained unmatched. The CDR3 region has the DNA TGCGCCAGCAGAAGCGGGGGGGCTTCTACAGATACGCAGTATTTT. It specifies CASRSGGASTDTQYF.

V usage is TRBV6-1 and J usage is TRBJ1-1; no firm D call. The germline V gene has CDR1 MNHNS and CDR2 SASEGT. There are 14 residues in the CDR3. Trimming left V 3 bases short and J 1 base short, with 9 bases between. The CDR3 loop reads CASSDPGRNTEAFF. The CDR3 DNA reads as TGTGCCAGCAGTGATCCGGGAAGGAACACTGAAGCTTTCTTT.

The genes are TRBV9 and TRBJ2-1, with TRBD2 identical over 7 bases. The CDR3 has 16 residues. Germline V lookup: CDR1 SGDLS, CDR2 YYNGEE. The V segment lost 4 bases and the J segment 2 bases; nucleotides outside the gene matches: 9. DNA for the CDR3: TGTGCCAGCAGCCCTGGTGGGAGGGTCACCTACAATGAGCAGTTCTTC. Translation gives CASSPGGRVTYNEQFF.

This clone was recorded only once. The V and J genes are TRBV25-1 and TRBJ1-6; tentative D call: TRBD1 (5 bases). CDR3 length: 15 amino acids. Germline V gene lookup returns CDR1 MGHDK and CDR2 SYGVNS. V lost 8 bases and J 7 bases, leaving 18 bases between the germline ends. CDR3 amino acids: CASSPLSGENSPLHF. The CDR3 nucleotides read TGTGCCAGCTCCCCCCTTTCGGGGGAGAATTCACCCCTCCACTTT. Together with reference TRBV25-1 and TRBJ1-6, the CDR3 gives the full variable domain: EADIYQTPRYLVIGTGKKITLECSQTMGHDKMYWYQQDPGMELHLIHYSYGVNSTEKGDLSSESTVSRIRTEHFPLTLESARPSHTSQYLCASSPLSGENSPLHFGNGTRLTVT.

The chain is built from TRBV28 and TRBJ2-3, with D possibly TRBD1 on 7 matching bases. In germline, CDR1 is MDHEN, CDR2 SYDVKM. There are 15 residues in the CDR3. Trimming cost V 2 bases and J 4 bases, with 13 bases left between them. DNA of the CDR3: TGTGCCAGCAGTTTAGGGGGGCAGGGGGCAGATACGCAGTATTTT. As protein: CASSLGGQGADTQYF.

The chain has TRBV6-1 and TRBJ2-7, with a weak D call TRBD1 (6 bases). CDR1 is MNHNS and CDR2 is SASEGT in the germline V gene. The CDR3 has 14 residues. The V end was cut by 6 bases, the J end by 0 bases, with 12 bases between. The CDR3, as DNA: TGTGCCAGCAGCAGAGACAGGTCCTCCTACGAGCAGTACTTC. The encoded protein is CASSRDRSSYEQYF.

The chain joins TRBV6-2 or TRBV6-3 to TRBJ1-1, with 9 bases identical to TRBD1. CDR3 length equals 20 residues. V dropped 4 bases and J dropped 0; count of bases not matched to a gene: 18. Germline-derived CDR1 and CDR2 are MNHEY and SVGEGT. Here the CDR3 reads CASSSPGQGPLGIMNTEAFF. The CDR3 region has the DNA TGTGCCAGCAGTTCTCCGGGACAGGGCCCTTTGGGGATTATGAACACTGAAGCTTTCTTT.

Details on this clone: Other DNA sequences from this sample encode an identical CDR3 as well. V gene TRBV4-2 combines with J gene TRBJ2-3, with TRBD2 matching 11 bases. Losses at the gene ends were 4 bases for V and 2 bases for J; bases not matched to a gene: 5. The germline V gene encodes CDR1 LGHNA and CDR2 YNFKEQ. This CDR3 spans 16 amino acids. The CDR3 region is CASSPRLAGNTDTQYF. Here the CDR3 DNA reads TGTGCCAGCAGCCCCCGACTAGCGGGAAACACAGATACGCAGTATTTT.

This clone has a handful of counts. V gene TRBV7-6 combines with J gene TRBJ1-5; 10 positions agree with TRBD1. CDR3 length: 16 residues. Germline lookup yields CDR1 SGHVS and CDR2 FNYEAQ. V lost 5 bases and J lost 2; bases outside the gene matches: 6. The CDR3 DNA is TGTGCCAGCAGCCTATCCGGGACAGGGGGCAATCAGCCCCAGCATTTT. Translating gives CASSLSGTGGNQPQHF.